A single sample gave rise to the 5 T cell receptor beta chains below, sequenced in a study of beta chain features in type 1 diabetes. As every portion of the isolated RNA was reverse transcribed, the sequencing read expressed TCRB transcripts. Sequenced by immunoSEQ multiplex PCR; TCRdb stores in-frame clones only, minus some. The sample consists of 120,000 to 150,000 clones, 40% to 60% of them appearing once. Sequenced sample: Tregs from blood. Receptor source: a man aged 18 to 30 in good health.

The chain joins TRBV7-9 to TRBJ1-2; D is ambiguous. Trimming cost V 5 bases and J 7 bases, with 17 bases left between them. The CDR3 loop spans 14 amino acids. The V gene's germline CDR1 is SEHNR and CDR2 FQNEAQ (reference sequence). Written as DNA, the CDR3 is TGTGCCAGCAGCCGTGTGGGGAGGCGGAGTGGCTACACCTTC. Translation: CASSRVGRRSGYTF. Drawing the rest from reference TRBV7-9 and TRBJ1-2, the complete variable domain is DTGVSQNPRHKITKRGQNVTFRCDPISEHNRLYWYRQTLGQGPEFLTYFQNEAQLEKSRLLSDRFSAERPKGSFSTLEIQRTEQGDSAMYLCASSRVGRRSGYTFGSGTRLTVV.

The CDR3 here is CASSPGQNTEAFF. DNA for the CDR3: TGTGCCAGCAGCCCGGGACAAAACACTGAAGCTTTCTTT. This chain uses TRBV7-2 with TRBJ1-1, with D possibly being TRBD1 (6 bases). V shed 5 bases and J shed 2 bases, with 9 bases lying between them. This CDR3 region has 13 residues. CDR1 and CDR2 (germline): SGHTA, FQGNSA.

This clone is medium-sized (0.01 to 0.1%) by share. The chain employs TRBV7-9 and TRBJ2-3; 10 nucleotides agree with TRBD2. The CDR3 spans 15 residues. Germline V gene data show CDR1 as SEHNR and CDR2 as FQNEAQ (reference sequence). With 2 bases clipped from V and 5 bases from J, the junction kept 4 bases outside the gene matches. The chain's CDR3 is CASSLSGGAGDTQYF. The DNA for the CDR3 is TGTGCCAGCAGCTTAAGCGGGGGGGCCGGAGATACGCAGTATTTT.

This clone was observed once. In DNA form, the CDR3 reads TGTGCCTGGAGCGGTACCTTGGACACGTACACCGGGGAGCTGTTTTTT. It is translated as CAWSGTLDTYTGELFF. The chain employs TRBV30 and TRBJ2-2; perhaps TRBD1 as D (5 bases). Germline lookup yields CDR1 GTSNPN and CDR2 SVGIG (reference sequence). Trimming stripped 3 bases from V and 3 bases from J, with 17 bases between. There are 16 residues in the CDR3. Full variable domain (rest looked up from reference TRBV30 and TRBJ2-2): SQTIHQWPATLVQPVGSPLSLECTVEGTSNPNLYWYRQAAGRGLQLLFYSVGIGQISSEVPQNLSASRPQDRQFILSSKKLLLSDSGFYLCAWSGTLDTYTGELFFGEGSRLTVL.

With respect to this clone: The junction differs from germline at one of its ends, possibly a read error. The chain's CDR3 is CATSRTRELYRSF. The DNA of the CDR3 is TGTGCCACCAGCAGGACCCGGGAGCTTTATAGGAGTTTT. The chain employs TRBV15 and TRBJ2-3; perhaps TRBD2 as D (6 bases). This CDR3 comprises 13 residues. Germline CDR1 is LNHNV and CDR2 is YYDKDF (reference sequence).